This T cell receptor (beta chain) comes out of a study of PD-1 blockade in classical Hodgkin lymphoma. Measured with immunoSEQ multiplex PCR; TCRdb has only the in-frame clones, and not every one. The repertoire includes under 100,000 clones, over 80% of them detected once, and about 12% sits in the top ten. The J segment lost 5 bases and the V segment lost 4 bases, leaving 1 base of the junction unmatched. Germline assignment: CDR1 ENHRY and CDR2 SYGVKD. This CDR3 is built from 12 residues. Each patient relapsed following autologous stem cell transplantation, and prior brentuximab vedotin exposure differed.

This material consisted of peripheral blood mononuclear cells (PBMCs), taken at baseline. This rearrangement joins TRBV10-3 to TRBJ2-7, with TRBD1 matching over 8 bases. The sequence derives from a human donor with classical Hodgkin lymphoma. CDR3 sequence (DNA): TGTGCCATCAGTGGGACAGGGAACGAGCAGTACTTC. Protein sequence: CAISGTGNEQYF.